Shown below are 3 T cell receptor beta chains from a single sample sequenced in a study of T cell responses to AZD1222 COVID-19 vaccine. Assay: immunoSEQ multiplex PCR; the TCRdb copy retains only in-frame clones and omits some. Of about 160,000 clones listed, roughly 90% are singletons. The specimen was peripheral blood, collected on day 0 of AZD1222 vaccination. These receptors came from an adult in good health.

V usage is TRBV7-8 and J usage is TRBJ2-7, with D perhaps matching TRBD1 (5 bases). The V gene's germline CDR1 is SGHVS and CDR2 FQNEAQ. CDR3 length: 12 amino acids. V shed 5 bases and J shed 5 bases, with 10 bases lying between them. In nucleotides, the CDR3 is TGTGCCAGCAGCCGGCCCAGGGACGAGCAGTACTTC. It encodes CASSRPRDEQYF.

The chain joins TRBV28 to TRBJ1-1; D is unresolved. Trimming took off 5 bases at V and 4 bases at J, with 14 bases between the two ends. This CDR3 spans 14 amino acids. Germline V gene sequence: CDR1 MDHEN, CDR2 SYDVKM. Here the CDR3 reads CASSPPGTGTEAFF. The DNA for the CDR3 is TGTGCCAGCAGTCCCCCCGGTACGGGCACTGAAGCTTTCTTT.

The chain joins TRBV10-1 to TRBJ2-1; 9 nucleotides align to TRBD2. V shed 6 bases and J 2 bases; nucleotides not matched to a gene: 5. The CDR3 length is 15 residues. Germline V gene sequence: CDR1 WNHNN, CDR2 SYGVQD (reference sequence). CDR3 coding DNA: TGCGCCAGCAGCCCTAGCGGGGCCGCCTACAATGAGCAGTTCTTC. It yields the protein CASSPSGAAYNEQFF.